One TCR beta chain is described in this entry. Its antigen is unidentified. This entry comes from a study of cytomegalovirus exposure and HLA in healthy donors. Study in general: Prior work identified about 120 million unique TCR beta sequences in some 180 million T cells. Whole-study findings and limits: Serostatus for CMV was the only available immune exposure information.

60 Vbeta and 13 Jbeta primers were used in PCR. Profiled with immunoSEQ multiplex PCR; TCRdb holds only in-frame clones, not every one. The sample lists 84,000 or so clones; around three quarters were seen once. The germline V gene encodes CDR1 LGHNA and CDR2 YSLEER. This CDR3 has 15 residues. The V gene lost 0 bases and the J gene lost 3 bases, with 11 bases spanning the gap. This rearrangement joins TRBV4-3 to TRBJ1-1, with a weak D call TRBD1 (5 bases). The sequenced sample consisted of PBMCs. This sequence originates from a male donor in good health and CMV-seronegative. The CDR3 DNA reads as TGCGCCAGCAGCCAAGATAGAGCGGGGGACACTGAAGCTTTCTTT. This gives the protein CASSQDRAGDTEAFF.